This record looks at one T cell receptor (beta chain) sequence and its context. Random hexamers primed reverse transcription of about 0.45 to 1 ug RNA. MiXCR, run by TCRdb on the immunoSEQ multiplex PCR reads, gives a single entry per CDR3 protein. The table records 100,000 to 150,000 distinct CDR3 sequences, around 75% of them present only once. This entry belongs to a study of CD8 T cells in Susac syndrome. The sample comprised CD8+ T cells from PBMCs. The TCR comes from a human donor with multiple sclerosis.

The CDR3 is CASSEARGLKSSYEQYF. CDR3 DNA: TGTGCCAGCAGTGAAGCCCGGGGACTCAAGAGCTCCTACGAGCAGTACTTC. V and J are TRBV6-1 and TRBJ2-7; D might be TRBD2 (6 bases). The length of the CDR3 is 17 residues. Trimming cost V 0 bases and J 0 bases, with 15 bases left between them. Germline CDR1 is MNHNS and CDR2 is SASEGT.